A selection of T cell receptor beta chains follows, all from one sample in a study of shared clonotypes between healthy human individuals. The repertoire was sequenced with immunoSEQ multiplex PCR; TCRdb's copy has only in-frame clones and lacks some. The top ten hold more than 9% of the sample, which has approximately 340,000 clones, 73% seen once. The specimen was memory CD4+ T cells sorted from blood. Receptors originate from a young man in good health. Each CDR3 is given with its conserved first and last residue. Fields, in order: J gene, clone size, V gene, CDR3 protein. Part of the rows lack a size; the others show once, few, many or a class for expanded clones.

TRBJ1-4	once	TRBV6-5	CASKDRDETNEKLFF
TRBJ2-3	.	TRBV5-1	CASSLDFSTDTQYF
TRBJ1-5	.	TRBV7-9	CASSSAGNNQPQHF
TRBJ2-3	few	TRBV5-4	CASSSMTRGTTDTQYF
TRBJ2-7	.	TRBV7-2	CASSSGGTVYEQYF
TRBJ2-7	.	TRBV6-5	CASSYQISYEQYF
TRBJ1-1	many	TRBV18	CASSPVDRGTTNTEAFF
TRBJ1-1	.	TRBV2	CASRNRGGNTEAFF
TRBJ2-2	.	TRBV7-3	CASRGAINTGELFF
TRBJ1-2	.	TRBV28	CASENRVGYTF
TRBJ1-2	.	TRBV7-9	CASSLVPDRNYGYTF
TRBJ2-7	.	TRBV15	CATSRDLSGTAGRF
TRBJ2-7	many	TRBV5-1	CASSLDASGRAYEQYF
TRBJ2-6	.	TRBV18	CASSPPGRHSGANVLTF
TRBJ2-3	.	TRBV10-3	CAIMDPRESTDTQYF
TRBJ2-7	once	TRBV5-1	CASSLNALAGDEQYF
TRBJ1-1	.	TRBV7-9	CASSPYTGNTEAFF
TRBJ1-3	few	TRBV9	CASSVEQGAGNTIYF
TRBJ1-5	.	TRBV5-5	CASSLEGAAANQPQHF
TRBJ1-3	.	TRBV19	CASSTLRQNYYGNTIYF
TRBJ2-1	few	TRBV5-1	CASSSDRYNEQFF
TRBJ2-1	.	TRBV9	CASSAGTPQSSYNEQFF
TRBJ1-1	.	TRBV7-9	CASTKGRENTEAFF
TRBJ2-1	.	TRBV11-1	CASSLVTQLSSYNEQFF
TRBJ1-2	.	TRBV18	CASSPGTDTSYGYTF
TRBJ1-5	.	TRBV6-5	CASAADRGWGQPQHF
TRBJ1-5	.	TRBV7-6	CASSPRAGGNQPQHF
TRBJ1-3	few	TRBV5-8	CASSWASWDATKRAGNTIYF
TRBJ2-3	.	TRBV7-2	CASSLAPGSTDTQYF
TRBJ2-7	.	TRBV7-2	CASSTSGVGSFEQYF
TRBJ1-1	.	TRBV4-3	CASSQLGQGGTEAFF
TRBJ2-7	.	TRBV6-1	CASSGAGTSGGYEQYF
TRBJ2-1	.	TRBV18	CASSVAENSYNEQFF
TRBJ2-5	.	TRBV20-1	CSASPLETQYF
TRBJ1-2	.	TRBV7-6	CASSLGSSRPLGYTF
TRBJ1-1	.	TRBV27	CASSWGTSTEAFF
TRBJ2-1	.	TRBV5-1	CASSLGLAEDNEQFF
TRBJ2-3	.	TRBV7-4	CASSYRDYDPTDTQYF
TRBJ2-5	few	TRBV29-1	CSVGAPGQPQETQYF
TRBJ2-5	.	TRBV7-3	CASSPGYQETQYF
TRBJ1-5	.	TRBV5-1	CASSLGERNQPQHF
TRBJ2-2	.	TRBV7-2	CASSSRMAGELFF
TRBJ1-1	.	TRBV5-5	CASSLDANTEAFF
TRBJ1-2	.	TRBV28	CASSRTGKYGYTF
TRBJ2-5	.	TRBV18	CASSPPTQETQYF
TRBJ2-1	few	TRBV6-6	CATRSGVYNEQFF
TRBJ1-4	.	TRBV6-1	CASSDWTGNEKLFF
TRBJ2-2	.	TRBV2	CASSRNTGELFF
TRBJ1-2	once	TRBV7-3	CASSLRQDGGYTF
TRBJ1-1	.	TRBV28	CASVLQGWGTEAFF
TRBJ2-2	.	TRBV19	CASSISPGTGELFF
TRBJ2-1	.	TRBV11-2	CASSLLLSGDSYNEQFF
TRBJ2-1	.	TRBV5-6	CASSFSTSGRNNEQFF